This TCR beta chain was retrieved from a study of blood T cell repertoires in COVID-19. Whole-study context: Samples came from the United States, Italy and Spain, spanning acute and convalescent COVID-19.

This CDR3 spans 15 amino acids. V shed 3 bases and J 4 bases; nucleotides not matched to a gene: 4. CDR1 KGHSH and CDR2 LQKENI come from the germline V gene. Sequencing used immunoSEQ multiplex PCR; TCRdb keeps in-frame clones, though not all of them. This sample carries fewer than 300,000 clones, 82% of them seen once, and the ten largest clones take around 2.9%. Source material: peripheral blood. The rearrangement links TRBV18 to TRBJ2-2, with 8 bases identical to TRBD2. This sequence was found in a woman aged 18 to 35 with acute or convalescent COVID-19. CDR3 residues: CASSPSGSGTGELFF. The DNA for the CDR3 is TGTGCCAGCTCACCCAGCGGGAGTGGCACCGGGGAGCTGTTTTTT.